This T cell receptor (beta chain) is from a study of blood T cell repertoires in COVID-19. The length of the CDR3 is 16 residues. The junction had 5 bases not matched to a gene; V was cut back by 0 bases and J by 8 bases. CDR1 SGHTA and CDR2 FQGNSA come from the germline V gene. Here immunoSEQ multiplex PCR was the method, and the copy in TCRdb shows in-frame clones only, minus some. This table has roughly 300,000 clones, 65% to 85% appearing once. The sample comprised peripheral blood. V is TRBV7-2 and J is TRBJ2-1; the match to TRBD2 covers 12 bases. The clonotype originates from a woman aged 45-65 years with acute or convalescent COVID-19. The CDR3 sequence is CASSLATSGRSYEQFF. DNA for the CDR3: TGTGCCAGCAGCTTAGCTACTAGCGGGAGGAGCTATGAGCAGTTCTTC.